These T cell receptor beta chains were read from a single sample in a study of regulatory T cells in long-lasting Graves disease. TCRdb redid the calling of the multiplex PCR reads with MiXCR, one entry per CDR3 protein. The sample records about 300,000 distinct CDR3 sequences, 22% being singletons. The source was peripheral blood mononuclear cells (PBMCs), collected when the disease was refractory, from a patient treated with antithyroid drugs. The receptors here all came from a female donor with Graves disease. Each CDR3 is given without its conserved first and last residue. The order of the fields is V gene, CDR3 protein.

TRBV7-2,ASSLQGQSYEQY
TRBV27,AISAGLAGNEQF
TRBV20-1,SAAGLALSEQY
TRBV20-1,SARDRTSGPPWNEQY
TRBV7-3,ASSLGAEDTQY
TRBV9,ASSGRGAENTEAF
TRBV12-3/TRBV12-4,ASSAGRTETQY
TRBV7-2,ASSRRNQPQH
TRBV4-1,ASSQATGRST
TRBV12-3/TRBV12-4,ASVGQLGEKLF
TRBV19,ASSIARQGHGELF
TRBV6-5,ASSYGGNYGYT
TRBV30,AWSVGSTDTQY
TRBV28,ASRGTLSGSSPLH
TRBV24-1,ATSDPGVNTGELF
TRBV20-1,SAPSRGGAQH